This T cell receptor (beta chain) was documented in a study of cytomegalovirus exposure and HLA in healthy donors. The J segment lost 6 bases and the V segment lost 0 bases, leaving 9 bases of the junction unmatched. This CDR3 contains 17 residues. Germline CDR1 SGDLS, CDR2 YYNGEE. The PCR was carried out with 60 Vbeta primers and 13 Jbeta primers. Only in-frame clones appear in the TCRdb table, and some are missing; sequencing was by immunoSEQ multiplex PCR. The repertoire holds about 260,000 clones, with more than 55% as singletons. What was sequenced was PBMCs. The chain couples TRBV9 to TRBJ2-3; 11 nucleotides align to TRBD2. The TCR originated in a female donor in good health and CMV-seronegative. The DNA for the CDR3 is TGTGCCAGCAGCGTAGGACTAGCGGGACGAACTGCGGATACGCAGTATTTT. Translating it yields CASSVGLAGRTADTQYF.